This TCR beta chain was found in a study of T cell repertoires in cytomegalovirus infection. Study overall: Indicated by public TCR beta signatures were CMV infection and matching HLA type.

TCRdb called the reads again in MiXCR, with one record for every CDR3 protein. The repertoire holds about 530,000 distinct CDR3 sequences, with around a quarter as singletons. Trimming took 5 bases from V and 3 from J, leaving 10 bases between them. Germline V lookup: CDR1 DFQATT, CDR2 SNEGSKA (reference sequence). The CDR3 length is 12 residues. The specimen was PBMCs. V usage is TRBV20-1 and J usage is TRBJ2-5; D may match TRBD1 or TRBD2 (5 bases each). The receptor was isolated from a human donor in good health (CMV status not recorded). Some clones in this sample may be carry-over from other donors' samples. CDR3 amino acids: CSARDGEETQYF. CDR3 coding DNA: TGCAGTGCTCGGGACGGGGAAGAGACCCAGTACTTC.